This entry lists 25 T cell receptor beta chains sequenced from one sample in a study of molecular identifiers for immune sequencing clone quantification. From the PCR reads, TCRdb called clonotypes with MiXCR, one entry per CDR3 protein. The data contain 60,000 to 70,000 distinct CDR3 sequences, 15% to 20% of them singletons. Sequencing used naive CD8+ T cells from blood, with Jurkat cell RNA spiked in. Regarding subset: FACS-sorted CD8+CD4-CCR7+CD45RA+ naive T cells. These receptors came from a human donor in good health. Some libraries in this study had Jurkat cell RNA spiked in.

At least ten counts were recorded for this clonotype. The genes are TRBV28 and TRBJ1-5; tentatively, D is TRBD1 (5 bases). CDR1 is MDHEN and CDR2 is SYDVKM in the germline V gene. This CDR3 region has 13 residues. Trimming cost V 8 bases and J 1 base, with 9 bases left between them. The CDR3 DNA reads as TGTGCCAGCTGTAGACAGAGCAATCAGCCCCAGCATTTT. The encoded protein is CASCRQSNQPQHF.

This clonotype was recorded at least ten times. This rearrangement joins TRBV6-1 to TRBJ2-3; D ambiguous. Trimming pared 1 base from V and 9 bases from J, leaving 17 bases between. CDR1 is MNHNS, CDR2 SASEGT, per germline. This CDR3 comprises 15 residues. In DNA form, the CDR3 reads TGTGCCAGCAGTGAAGTTATCAACGGCCAAGTGACGCAGTATTTT. It codes for CASSEVINGQVTQYF.

This clonotype was detected ten times or more. The rearrangement uses TRBV7-9 and TRBJ2-2; D is perhaps TRBD1 (5 bases). Trimming pared 2 bases from V and 2 bases from J, leaving 15 bases between. The CDR3 covers 17 residues. Germline V lookup: CDR1 SEHNR, CDR2 FQNEAQ (reference sequence). The CDR3 sequence is CASSLKGEQVNTGELFF. The CDR3 coding sequence is TGTGCCAGCAGCTTAAAGGGTGAACAGGTCAACACCGGGGAGCTGTTTTTT.

This clonotype was observed many times. This chain links TRBV20-1 with TRBJ2-7, with D perhaps TRBD1 (5 bases). V was pared by 5 bases and J by 3 bases, with 11 bases between. Germline lookup yields CDR1 DFQATT and CDR2 SNEGSKA (reference sequence). The length of the CDR3 is 12 residues. CDR3 bases: TGCAGTGCTCTCGACAGACACTACGAGCAGTACTTC. Amino acid sequence: CSALDRHYEQYF.

This clonotype was seen ten or more times. The chain links TRBV12-3 or TRBV12-4 to TRBJ1-1, with D perhaps TRBD1 (5 bases). The CDR3 has 16 residues. With 0 bases removed from V and 3 bases from J, the gap between germline ends came to 14 bases. This CDR3 reads CASSLAQRRGYTEAFF. CDR3 coding DNA: TGTGCCAGCAGTTTAGCGCAGAGGAGGGGATACACTGAAGCTTTCTTT.

The chain employs TRBV4-1 and TRBJ2-1, with TRBD2 matching over 7 bases. This CDR3 spans 17 amino acids. The germline V gene has CDR1 MGHRA and CDR2 YSYEKL. V was pared by 2 bases and J by 6 bases, with 13 bases of the junction left unmatched. The CDR3 nucleotides are TGCGCCAGCAGCCAAAAGCCGCTAACGGGAGGCCTCAATGAGCAGTTCTTC. Translated: CASSQKPLTGGLNEQFF.

This clonotype was seen a few times. A much larger clonotype is one base distant, so this may be a read error. This chain connects TRBV3-1 to TRBJ1-2; D gene unclear. The CDR3 has 15 residues. V was cut by 0 bases and J by 6 bases, with 14 bases left in between. Germline lookup yields CDR1 LGHDT and CDR2 YNNKEL (reference sequence). In nucleotides, the CDR3 is TGTGCCAGCAGCCAAGACAAGCCGTTGAACCATGGCTACACCTTC. Amino acid sequence: CASSQDKPLNHGYTF. The variable domain in full, with the rest retrieved from reference TRBV3-1 and TRBJ1-2, is DTAVSQTPKYLVTQMGNDKSIKCEQNLGHDTMYWYKQDSKKFLKIMFSYNNKELIINETVPNRFSPKSPDKAHLNLHINSLELGDSAVYFCASSQDKPLNHGYTFGSGTRLTVV.

This clonotype was picked up a small number of times. CDR3 protein: CASSPRPREEDTQYF. CDR3 coding DNA: TGTGCCAGCTCACCACGCCCCCGGGAGGAGGATACGCAGTATTTT. The J gene is TRBJ2-3, the V gene TRBV18, with 7 bases matching TRBD2. The CDR3 is 15 residues long. The V segment lost 1 base and the J segment 6 bases; nucleotides outside the gene matches: 7. Looked up from germline, CDR1 is KGHSH and CDR2 is LQKENI.

This clonotype was recorded many times. The rearrangement joins TRBV4-3 to TRBJ2-3; 7 bases line up with TRBD2. Trimming cost V 0 bases and J 6 bases; bases outside gene matches: 12. Per the germline V gene, CDR1 is LGHNA and CDR2 is YSLEER. This CDR3 comprises 17 residues. CDR3 bases: TGCGCCAGCAGCCAAGATCTCGTAGGGGAGGGCAGCGATACGCAGTATTTT. It translates to CASSQDLVGEGSDTQYF.

This clonotype was recorded at least ten times. The V and J genes are TRBV3-1 and TRBJ2-5; 13 positions agree with TRBD2. V lost 0 bases and J lost 1; bases outside the gene matches: 5. This CDR3 has 18 amino acids. From germline, CDR1 is LGHDT and CDR2 YNNKEL (reference sequence). The CDR3, as DNA: TGTGCCAGCAGCCAAGAGGCCGGGACTAGCGGGACCCAAGAGACCCAGTACTTC. It codes for CASSQEAGTSGTQETQYF.

This clonotype was seen a few times. The rearrangement links TRBV5-8 to TRBJ2-1, with 9 positions matching TRBD2. Unmatched junction bases numbered 2, after V lost 0 bases and J lost 4 bases. The CDR3 is 15 residues long. Germline CDR1 SGHTS, CDR2 YDEGEE. Here the CDR3 reads CASSLDLAGYNEQFF. DNA of the CDR3: TGTGCCAGCAGCTTGGATCTAGCGGGGTACAATGAGCAGTTCTTC.

The table lists this clonotype with a few counts. The genes are TRBV19 and TRBJ2-2; TRBD2 matches at 7 bases. CDR1 LNHDA and CDR2 SQIVND come from the germline V gene (reference sequence). V trimming: 6 bases; J trimming: 6 bases; junction bases outside the gene matches: 28. The CDR3 is 21 amino acids. CDR3 in DNA: TGTGCCAGTAGCCCGCCTCCGGGAACCACTAATCGGGGGAGGGGACCCGGGGAGCTGTTTTTT. Translating gives CASSPPPGTTNRGRGPGELFF.

Remarks on this clonotype: One base away lies a much larger clone, so this may be a sequencing read error. V is TRBV29-1 and J is TRBJ1-2, with D uncertain. From germline, CDR1 is SQVTM and CDR2 ANQGSEA. CDR3 length: 12 residues. The CDR3 sequence: CSVEEAELGCTF. DNA of the CDR3: TGCAGCGTTGAAGAAGCGGAACTAGGCTGCACCTTC.

In this sample, this clonotype turned up a few times. The CDR3 loop is CASSFVGTVRTDTQYF. The CDR3, as DNA: TGTGCCAGCAGTTTTGTAGGGACGGTCCGCACAGATACGCAGTATTTT. The J gene is TRBJ2-3, the V gene TRBV12-3 or TRBV12-4, with D perhaps given as TRBD1 or TRBD2 (5 bases each). The length of the CDR3 is 16 residues. V gave up 3 bases and J gave up 1 base, with 14 bases separating them.

With regard to this clonotype: Possible read error: a much larger clone is one base away. V and J are TRBV7-6 and TRBJ2-3; tentatively, D is TRBD1 or TRBD2 (5 bases each). The CDR3 sequence is 14 residues long. Germline CDR1 SGHVS, CDR2 FNYEAQ. CDR3 DNA sequence: TGTGCCAACAGCTGGGGGTTGGGCACAGATACGCAGTATTTT. It yields the protein CANSWGLGTDTQYF.

This clonotype was found many times. This sequence joins TRBV6-2 or TRBV6-3 and TRBJ2-4; D gene ambiguous. The CDR3 has 14 residues. V was cut by 4 bases and J by 0 bases, with 7 bases left in between. CDR1 MNHEY and CDR2 SVGEGT come from the germline V gene. The CDR3 protein is CASSFPLAKNIQYF. As DNA, the CDR3 is TGTGCCAGCAGTTTTCCCCTAGCCAAAAACATTCAGTACTTC.

This clonotype turned up a few times. V usage is TRBV27 and J usage is TRBJ1-6; D possibly corresponds to TRBD1 (6 bases). CDR1 MNHEY and CDR2 SMNVEV come from the germline V gene (reference sequence). Trimming shortened V by 1 base and J by 7 bases, and 14 bases separated the two germline ends. The CDR3 covers 16 residues. CDR3 loop: CASSLWSPGENSPLHF. CDR3 DNA: TGTGCCAGCAGTTTATGGTCGCCAGGGGAAAATTCACCCCTCCACTTT.

The sample holds a few counts of this clonotype. This may be a read error: a much more frequent sequence differs by one nucleotide. The chain is built from TRBV5-3 and TRBJ2-4; tentative D call: TRBD2 (5 bases). TRBV5-3 falls under the ORF class, with uncertain function. This CDR3 is built from 15 residues. V lost 10 bases, J lost 1 base, and 18 bases lay in between. The CDR3 DNA follows: TGTGCCGGGGTAACGAGGTCGGGGGCCAAAAACATTCAGTACTTC. Translating gives CAGVTRSGAKNIQYF.

The rearrangement uses TRBV6-2 or TRBV6-3 and TRBJ2-7, with unresolved D. V was clipped by 2 bases and J by 2 bases, with 1 base between them. This CDR3 has 11 residues. Germline V gene lookup returns CDR1 MNHEY and CDR2 SVGEGT. The CDR3 spells CASSYAYEQYF. The CDR3 DNA follows: TGTGCCAGCAGTTACGCCTACGAGCAGTACTTC.

This clonotype showed up just a few times. V and J are TRBV12-3 or TRBV12-4 and TRBJ1-5; no clear D. The germline V and J ends were trimmed by 7 bases and 7 bases, with 11 bases remaining between them. The CDR3 is 12 residues long. The CDR3 reads CASNRAGQPQHF. The DNA of the CDR3 is TGTGCCAGCAACCGGGCTGGGCAGCCCCAGCATTTT.

Note on this clonotype: A much larger clonotype is one base distant, so this may be a read error. This chain links TRBV13 with TRBJ1-4; D might be TRBD1 (6 bases). The CDR3 contains 13 residues. Germline V lookup: CDR1 PRHDT, CDR2 FYEKMQ (reference sequence). CDR3 protein: CASRMGAAEKLVF. The CDR3 nucleotides read TGTGCCAGCAGAATGGGGGCAGCGGAAAAACTGGTTTTT. Full variable domain (rest looked up from reference TRBV13 and TRBJ1-4): AAGVIQSPRHLIKEKRETATLKCYPIPRHDTVYWYQQGPGQDPQFLISFYEKMQSDKGSIPDRFSAQQFSDYHSELNMSSLELGDSALYFCASRMGAAEKLVFGSGTQLSVL.

In this sample, this clonotype turned up many times. This sequence joins TRBV14 and TRBJ1-2; D gene uncertain. The CDR3 is 16 amino acids. Trimming took 4 bases from V and 4 from J, leaving 19 bases between them. Germline assignment: CDR1 SGHDN and CDR2 FVKESK. CDR3 loop: CASSLEGSGRSYGYTF. Here the CDR3 DNA reads TGTGCCAGCAGCCTAGAAGGCAGTGGCAGGAGCTATGGCTACACCTTC.

The sample holds many counts of this clonotype. The V and J genes are TRBV12-3 or TRBV12-4 and TRBJ2-3, with TRBD2 as a possible D gene (6 bases). This CDR3 is 14 amino acids long. Trimming left V 8 bases short and J 0 bases short, with 12 bases between. The CDR3 sequence: CASGGISSTDTQYF. For the CDR3, the DNA is TGTGCCAGCGGGGGGATCTCTAGCACAGATACGCAGTATTTT.

V is TRBV9 and J is TRBJ2-3; 7 bases agree with TRBD2. J was trimmed by 4 bases and V by 6 bases; bases with no gene match: 11. This CDR3 region has 15 residues. Germline assignment: CDR1 SGDLS and CDR2 YYNGEE. Written as DNA, the CDR3 is TGTGCCAGCAACTCGCGGGGGTCAGACTCAGATACGCAGTATTTT. This encodes CASNSRGSDSDTQYF.

This clonotype occurred many times. The genes are TRBV14 and TRBJ2-1; 9 positions agree with TRBD2. Germline lookup yields CDR1 SGHDN and CDR2 FVKESK. The V gene end was trimmed by 8 bases and the J gene end by 13 bases; junction bases not matched to a gene: 15. This CDR3 spans 14 amino acids. CDR3 nucleotide sequence: TGTGCCAGCCTCCCCCGAGGGGGTAGCGGGAGTCAGTTCTTC. Translated: CASLPRGGSGSQFF.